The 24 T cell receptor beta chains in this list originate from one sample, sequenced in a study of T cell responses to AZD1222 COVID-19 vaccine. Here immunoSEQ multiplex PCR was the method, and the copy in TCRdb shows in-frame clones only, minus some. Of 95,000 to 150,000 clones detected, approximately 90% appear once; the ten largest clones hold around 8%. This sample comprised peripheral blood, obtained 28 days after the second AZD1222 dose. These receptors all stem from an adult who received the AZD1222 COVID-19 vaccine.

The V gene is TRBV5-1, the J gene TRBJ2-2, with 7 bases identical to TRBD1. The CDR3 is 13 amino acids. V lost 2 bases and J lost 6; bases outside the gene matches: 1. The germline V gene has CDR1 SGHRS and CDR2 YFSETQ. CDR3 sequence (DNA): TGCGCCAGCAGCTTACAGGGGTCCGGGGAGCTGTTTTTT. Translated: CASSLQGSGELFF.

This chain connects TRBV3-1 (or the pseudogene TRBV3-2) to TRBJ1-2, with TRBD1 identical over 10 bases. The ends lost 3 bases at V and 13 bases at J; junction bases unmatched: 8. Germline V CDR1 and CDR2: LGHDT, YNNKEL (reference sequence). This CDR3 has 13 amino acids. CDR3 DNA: TGTGCCAGCAGCCAGACAGGGGGCGGCGGTTTCACCTTC. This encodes CASSQTGGGGFTF.

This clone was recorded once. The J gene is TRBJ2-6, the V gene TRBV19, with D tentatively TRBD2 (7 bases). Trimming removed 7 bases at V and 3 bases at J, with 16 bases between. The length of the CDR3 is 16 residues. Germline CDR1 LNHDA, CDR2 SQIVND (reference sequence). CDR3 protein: CASKVGGVNGANVLTF. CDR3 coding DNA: TGTGCCAGTAAAGTAGGGGGGGTGAATGGGGCCAACGTCCTGACTTTC.

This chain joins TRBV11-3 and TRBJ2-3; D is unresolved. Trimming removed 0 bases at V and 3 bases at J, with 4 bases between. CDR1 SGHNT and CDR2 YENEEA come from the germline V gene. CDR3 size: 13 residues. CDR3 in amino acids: CASSLDPTDTQYF. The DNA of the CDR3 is TGTGCCAGCAGCTTAGACCCAACAGATACGCAGTATTTT. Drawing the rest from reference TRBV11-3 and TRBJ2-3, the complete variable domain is EAGVVQSPRYKIIEKKQPVAFWCNPISGHNTLYWYLQNLGQGPELLIRYENEEAVDDSQLPKDRFSAERLKGVDSTLKIQPAELGDSAVYLCASSLDPTDTQYFGPGTRLTVL.

The chain's CDR3 is CASSLVGGTNTEAFF. CDR3 nucleotide sequence: TGCGCCAGCAGCTTGGTTGGAGGGACGAACACTGAAGCTTTCTTT. V usage is TRBV5-1 and J usage is TRBJ1-1, with a weak D call TRBD1 (5 bases). The germline V and J ends were trimmed by 0 bases and 1 base, with 10 bases remaining between them. There are 15 residues in the CDR3. Germline-derived CDR1 and CDR2 are SGHRS and YFSETQ.

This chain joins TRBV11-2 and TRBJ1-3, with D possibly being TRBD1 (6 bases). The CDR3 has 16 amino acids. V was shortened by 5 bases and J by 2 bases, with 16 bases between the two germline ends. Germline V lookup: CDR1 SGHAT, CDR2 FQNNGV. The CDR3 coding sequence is TGTGCCAGCAGCACGTCCCAGGGGAAGGCTGGAAACACCATATATTTT. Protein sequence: CASSTSQGKAGNTIYF.

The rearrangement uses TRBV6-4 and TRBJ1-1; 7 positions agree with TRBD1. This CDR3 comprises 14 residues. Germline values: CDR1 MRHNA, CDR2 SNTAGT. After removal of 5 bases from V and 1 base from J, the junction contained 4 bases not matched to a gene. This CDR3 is CASSQQGSNTEAFF. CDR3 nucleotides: TGTGCCAGCAGTCAACAGGGGTCGAACACTGAAGCTTTCTTT.

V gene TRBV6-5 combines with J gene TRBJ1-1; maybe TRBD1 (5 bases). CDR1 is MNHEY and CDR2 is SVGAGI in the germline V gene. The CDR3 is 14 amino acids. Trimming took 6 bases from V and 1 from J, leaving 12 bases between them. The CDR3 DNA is TGTGCCAGCAGCTCCGGGACGGAGAACACTGAAGCTTTCTTT. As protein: CASSSGTENTEAFF.

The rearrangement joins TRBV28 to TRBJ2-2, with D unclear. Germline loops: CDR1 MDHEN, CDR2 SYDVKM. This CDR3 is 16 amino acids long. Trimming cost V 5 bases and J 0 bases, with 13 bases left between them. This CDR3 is CASSVLSSSNTGELFF. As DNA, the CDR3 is TGTGCCAGCAGTGTACTTAGCAGCTCGAACACCGGGGAGCTGTTTTTT.

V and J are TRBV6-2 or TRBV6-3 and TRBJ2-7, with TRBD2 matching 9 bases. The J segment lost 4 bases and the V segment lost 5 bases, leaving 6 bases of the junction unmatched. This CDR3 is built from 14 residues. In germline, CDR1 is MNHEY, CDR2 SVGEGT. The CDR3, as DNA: TGTGCCAGCAGTGTTAGCGGGGGCACTTACGAGCAGTACTTC. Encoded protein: CASSVSGGTYEQYF.

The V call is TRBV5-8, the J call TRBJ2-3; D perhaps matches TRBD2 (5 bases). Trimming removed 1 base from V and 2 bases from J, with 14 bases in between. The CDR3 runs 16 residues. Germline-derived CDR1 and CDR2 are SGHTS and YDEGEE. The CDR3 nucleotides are TGTGCCAGCAGCTTGCCCGGAAGCGGAAACACAGATACGCAGTATTTT. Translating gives CASSLPGSGNTDTQYF.

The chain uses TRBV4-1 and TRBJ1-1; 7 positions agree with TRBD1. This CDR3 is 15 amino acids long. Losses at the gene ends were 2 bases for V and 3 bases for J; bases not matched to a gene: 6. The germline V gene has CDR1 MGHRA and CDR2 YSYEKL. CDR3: CASSQTMTGYTEAFF. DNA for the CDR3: TGCGCCAGCAGCCAAACCATGACAGGGTACACTGAAGCTTTCTTT.

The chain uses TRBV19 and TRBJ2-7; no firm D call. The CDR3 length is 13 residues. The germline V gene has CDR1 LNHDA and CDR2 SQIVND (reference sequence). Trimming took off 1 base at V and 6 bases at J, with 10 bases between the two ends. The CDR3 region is CASSIVPSLEQYF. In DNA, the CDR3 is TGTGCCAGTAGTATAGTCCCCAGTCTCGAGCAGTACTTC.

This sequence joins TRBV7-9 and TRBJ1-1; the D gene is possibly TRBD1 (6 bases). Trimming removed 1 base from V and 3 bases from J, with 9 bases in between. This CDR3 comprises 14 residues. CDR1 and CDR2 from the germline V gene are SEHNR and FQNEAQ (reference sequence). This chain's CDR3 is CASSLGGRDTEAFF. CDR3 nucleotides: TGTGCCAGCAGCTTAGGGGGGCGGGACACTGAAGCTTTCTTT. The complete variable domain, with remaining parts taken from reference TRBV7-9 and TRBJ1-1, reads DTGVSQNPRHKITKRGQNVTFRCDPISEHNRLYWYRQTLGQGPEFLTYFQNEAQLEKSRLLSDRFSAERPKGSFSTLEIQRTEQGDSAMYLCASSLGGRDTEAFFGQGTRLTVV.

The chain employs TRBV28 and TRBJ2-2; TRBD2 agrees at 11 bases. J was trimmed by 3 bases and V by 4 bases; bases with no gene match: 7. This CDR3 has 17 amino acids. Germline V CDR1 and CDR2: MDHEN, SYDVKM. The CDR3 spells CASSSLAGGTHTGELFF. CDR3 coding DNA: TGTGCCAGCAGTTCCCTAGCGGGAGGCACGCACACCGGGGAGCTGTTTTTT.

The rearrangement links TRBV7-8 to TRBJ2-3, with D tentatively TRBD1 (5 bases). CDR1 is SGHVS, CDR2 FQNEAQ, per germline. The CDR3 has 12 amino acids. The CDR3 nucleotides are TGTGTCGCAGGGCCGAGCACAGATACGCAGTATTTT. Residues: CVAGPSTDTQYF.

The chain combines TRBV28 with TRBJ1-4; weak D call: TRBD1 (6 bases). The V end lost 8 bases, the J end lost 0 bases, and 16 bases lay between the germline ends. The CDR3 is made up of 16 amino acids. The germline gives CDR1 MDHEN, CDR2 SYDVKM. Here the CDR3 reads CASRQANFATNEKLFF. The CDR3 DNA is TGTGCCAGCCGACAGGCTAACTTTGCAACTAATGAAAAACTGTTTTTT.

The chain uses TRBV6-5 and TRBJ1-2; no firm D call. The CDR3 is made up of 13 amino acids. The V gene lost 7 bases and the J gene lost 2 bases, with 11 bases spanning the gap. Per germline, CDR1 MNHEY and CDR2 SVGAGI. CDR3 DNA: TGTGCCAGCACCTTAGGCGACAACTATGGCTACACCTTC. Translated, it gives CASTLGDNYGYTF.

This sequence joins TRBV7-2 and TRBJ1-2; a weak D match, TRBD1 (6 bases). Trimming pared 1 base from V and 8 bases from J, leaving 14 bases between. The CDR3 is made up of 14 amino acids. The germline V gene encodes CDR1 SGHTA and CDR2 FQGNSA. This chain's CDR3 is CASSLGGLSGGYTF. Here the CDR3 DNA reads TGTGCCAGCAGCTTAGGGGGGCTAAGTGGCGGCTACACCTTC.

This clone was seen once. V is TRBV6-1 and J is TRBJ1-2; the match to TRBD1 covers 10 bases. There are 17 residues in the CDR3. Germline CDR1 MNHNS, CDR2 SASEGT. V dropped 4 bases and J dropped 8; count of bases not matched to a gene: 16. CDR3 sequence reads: CASSGGQGLVAHDGYTF. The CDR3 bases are TGTGCCAGCAGTGGGGGACAGGGGCTGGTGGCTCACGACGGCTACACCTTC.

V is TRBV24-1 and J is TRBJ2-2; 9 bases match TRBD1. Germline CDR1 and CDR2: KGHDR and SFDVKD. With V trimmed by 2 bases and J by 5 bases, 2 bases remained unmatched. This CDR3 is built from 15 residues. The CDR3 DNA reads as TGTGCCACCAGTGATTGGACAGGGGATACCGGGGAGCTGTTTTTT. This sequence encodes CATSDWTGDTGELFF.

CDR3 DNA: TGTGCCAGCAGCCAAACGGACGATTCAGCGGGGGCAGATACGCAGTATTTT. The encoded protein is CASSQTDDSAGADTQYF. The chain carries TRBV3-1 (or the pseudogene TRBV3-2) and TRBJ2-3; TRBD2 matches at 8 bases. With 2 bases clipped from V and 4 bases from J, the junction kept 11 bases outside the gene matches. Germline V CDR1 and CDR2: LGHDT, YNNKEL (reference sequence). The CDR3 spans 17 residues.

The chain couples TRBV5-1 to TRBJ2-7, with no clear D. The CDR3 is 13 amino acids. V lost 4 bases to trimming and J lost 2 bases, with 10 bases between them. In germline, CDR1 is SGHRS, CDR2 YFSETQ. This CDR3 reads CASSPLSTYEQYF. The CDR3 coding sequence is TGCGCCAGCAGCCCCCTTTCCACCTACGAGCAGTACTTC. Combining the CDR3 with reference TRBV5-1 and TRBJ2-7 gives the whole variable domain KAGVTQTPRYLIKTRGQQVTLSCSPISGHRSVSWYQQTPGQGLQFLFEYFSETQRNKGNFPGRFSGRQFSNSRSEMNVSTLELGDSALYLCASSPLSTYEQYFGPGTRLTVT.

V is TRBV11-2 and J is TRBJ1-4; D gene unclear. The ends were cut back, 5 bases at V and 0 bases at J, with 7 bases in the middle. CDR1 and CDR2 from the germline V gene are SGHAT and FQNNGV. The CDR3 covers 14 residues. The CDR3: CASSLHATNEKLFF. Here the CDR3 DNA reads TGTGCCAGCAGCCTACACGCAACTAATGAAAAACTGTTTTTT.